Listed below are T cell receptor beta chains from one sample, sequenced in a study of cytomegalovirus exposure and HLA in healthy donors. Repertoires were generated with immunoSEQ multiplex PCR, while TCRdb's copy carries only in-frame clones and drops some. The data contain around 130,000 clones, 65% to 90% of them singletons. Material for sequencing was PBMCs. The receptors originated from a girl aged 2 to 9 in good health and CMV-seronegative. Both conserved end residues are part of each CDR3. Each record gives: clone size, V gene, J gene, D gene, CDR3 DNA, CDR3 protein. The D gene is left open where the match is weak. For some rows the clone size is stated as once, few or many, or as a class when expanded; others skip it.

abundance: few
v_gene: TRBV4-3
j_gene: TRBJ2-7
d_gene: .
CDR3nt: TGCGCCAGCAGCCAAGAATTCCCGGCCTACGAGCAGTACTTC
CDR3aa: CASSQEFPAYEQYF

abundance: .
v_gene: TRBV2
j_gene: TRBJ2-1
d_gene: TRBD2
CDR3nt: TGTGCCAGCACGAGGAGCGGGAGTACCTACAATGAGCAGTTCTTC
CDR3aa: CASTRSGSTYNEQFF

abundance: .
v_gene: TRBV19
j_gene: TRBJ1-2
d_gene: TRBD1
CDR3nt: TGTGCCAGTACCATGACAGGGACTCATGGCTACACCTTC
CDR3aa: CASTMTGTHGYTF

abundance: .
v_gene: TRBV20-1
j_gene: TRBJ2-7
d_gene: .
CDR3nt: TGCAGTGCAGGGGGGGTCTACGAGCAGTACTTC
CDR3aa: CSAGGVYEQYF

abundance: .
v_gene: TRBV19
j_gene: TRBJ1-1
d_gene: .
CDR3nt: TGTGCCAGTAGTGTCGACAGAAACACTGAAGCTTTCTTT
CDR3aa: CASSVDRNTEAFF

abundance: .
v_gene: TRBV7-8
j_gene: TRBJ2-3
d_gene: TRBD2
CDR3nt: TGTGCCAGCAGCTTAGTGTCTAGCGGGGGAGCAGATACGCAGTATTTT
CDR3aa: CASSLVSSGGADTQYF

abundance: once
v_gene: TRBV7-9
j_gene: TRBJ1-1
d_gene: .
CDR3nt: TGTGCCAGCAGCTCCCGGACAGCGAACACTGAAGCTTTCTTT
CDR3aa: CASSSRTANTEAFF

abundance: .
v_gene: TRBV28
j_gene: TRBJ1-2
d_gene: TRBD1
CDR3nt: TGTGCCAGCAGTTTGGACAGGGTTAACTATGGCTACACCTTC
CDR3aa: CASSLDRVNYGYTF

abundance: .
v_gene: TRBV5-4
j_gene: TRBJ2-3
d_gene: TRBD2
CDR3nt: TGTGCCAGCAGCCTTCGGGTAGCGGGTGTCACAGATACGCAGTATTTT
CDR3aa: CASSLRVAGVTDTQYF

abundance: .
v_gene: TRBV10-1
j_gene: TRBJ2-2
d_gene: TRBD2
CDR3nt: TGCGCCAGCAGTGAGGGGGGGGGCGGGGAGCTGTTTTTT
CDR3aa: CASSEGGGGELFF

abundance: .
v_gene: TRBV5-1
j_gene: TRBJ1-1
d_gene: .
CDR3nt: TGCGCCAGCAGCTTGTTGCAGGGTCTCCCTGAAGCTTTCTTT
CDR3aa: CASSLLQGLPEAFF

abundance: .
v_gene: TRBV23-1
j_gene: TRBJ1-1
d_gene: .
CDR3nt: TGCGCCAGCAGTCATCCGAGGGATACTGAAGCTTTCTTT
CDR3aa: CASSHPRDTEAFF

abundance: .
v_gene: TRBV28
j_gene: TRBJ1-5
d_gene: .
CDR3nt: TGTGCCAGCAGTTCCGGCAGAAGTTTAGCTCAGCCCCAGCATTTT
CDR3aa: CASSSGRSLAQPQHF

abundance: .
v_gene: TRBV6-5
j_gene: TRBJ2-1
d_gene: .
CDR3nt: TGTGCCAGCAGCCCGGACAAGGCCTTGTACAATGAGCAGTTCTTC
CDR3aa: CASSPDKALYNEQFF

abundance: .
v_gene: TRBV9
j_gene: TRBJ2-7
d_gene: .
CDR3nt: TGTGCCAGCAGCGCGACAGGATACGAGCAGTACTTC
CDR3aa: CASSATGYEQYF

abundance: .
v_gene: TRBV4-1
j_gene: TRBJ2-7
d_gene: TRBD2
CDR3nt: TGCGCCAGCAGCCAAGATGATAGCGGGGGGACCTACGAGCAGTACTTC
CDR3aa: CASSQDDSGGTYEQYF

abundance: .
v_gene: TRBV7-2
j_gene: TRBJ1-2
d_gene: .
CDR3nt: TGTGCCAGCAGCCCGGATCTGGGGGCAAGGGGCCATAACTATGGCTACACCTTC
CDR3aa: CASSPDLGARGHNYGYTF